These 3 T cell receptor beta chains came from one sample sequenced in a study of blood T cells in healthy people across ages. Next came a second PCR, run for roughly 7 to 12 cycles, which used a sample-barcoded 5' primer along with a J-beta primer mix. A single record per CDR3 protein comes from TCRdb applying MiXCR to the 5' RACE reads. This sample has over a million distinct CDR3 sequences, with 40% to 45% found just once. The sample was blood. The receptors derive from a woman aged 55 to 70 in good health.

The chain has TRBV19 and TRBJ2-1; 11 nucleotides agree with TRBD2. J gave up 7 bases and V 5 bases, and 10 bases lay outside the gene matches. This CDR3 comprises 16 residues. Germline V gene lookup returns CDR1 LNHDA and CDR2 SQIVND (reference sequence). CDR3 sequence: CASSARLAGRTNEQFF. The CDR3 DNA reads TGTGCCAGTAGTGCACGACTAGCGGGAAGGACTAATGAGCAGTTCTTC.

This clonotype was counted a few times. The genes are TRBV24-1 and TRBJ2-7, with TRBD1 as a possible D gene (5 bases). Trimming stripped 0 bases from V and 0 bases from J, with 17 bases between. Germline V lookup: CDR1 KGHDR, CDR2 SFDVKD. This CDR3 is 18 amino acids long. DNA for the CDR3: TGTGCCACCAGTGATTTGCCGGACACGGGCGTAAGCTCCTACGAGCAGTACTTC. Protein: CATSDLPDTGVSSYEQYF.

The sample holds a few counts of this clonotype. The V and J genes are TRBV5-1 and TRBJ2-7; TRBD1 aligns across 8 bases. Germline V lookup: CDR1 SGHRS, CDR2 YFSETQ. The CDR3 runs 16 residues. V trimming: 5 bases; J trimming: 3 bases; junction bases outside the gene matches: 13. CDR3 region: CASRSLTGTGIYEQYF. CDR3 bases: TGCGCCAGCAGATCACTAACCGGGACAGGAATCTACGAGCAGTACTTC.